The 21 T cell receptor beta chains below all came from one sample that was sequenced in a study of cytomegalovirus exposure and HLA in healthy donors. Researchers ran the PCR with 60 Vbeta and 13 Jbeta primers. Libraries were prepared by immunoSEQ multiplex PCR; TCRdb keeps only in-frame clonotypes and omits some of them. The sample has roughly 120,000 clones; 76% are singletons. Sequencing input: PBMCs. The origin of the receptors is a man in his fifties in good health and CMV-seronegative.

This chain joins TRBV28 and TRBJ2-1; 7 bases fit TRBD2. CDR1 and CDR2 from the germline V gene are MDHEN and SYDVKM. This CDR3 region has 14 residues. Germline trimming cut 6 bases from V and 4 bases from J; bases unmatched to any gene: 6. DNA of the CDR3: TGTGCCAGCAGCCGGGGAGGGGCTTACAATGAGCAGTTCTTC. The encoded protein is CASSRGGAYNEQFF. Together with reference TRBV28 and TRBJ2-1, the CDR3 gives the full variable domain: DVKVTQSSRYLVKRTGEKVFLECVQDMDHENMFWYRQDPGLGLRLIYFSYDVKMKEKGDIPEGYSVSREKKERFSLILESASTNQTSMYLCASSRGGAYNEQFFGPGTRLTVL.

This clone was seen only a few times. The chain employs TRBV19 and TRBJ2-6; no clear D gene. CDR1 and CDR2 from the germline V gene are LNHDA and SQIVND (reference sequence). The V end was cut by 1 base, the J end by 2 bases, with 3 bases between. The CDR3 covers 14 residues. CDR3 region: CASSIAAGANVLTF. Written as DNA, the CDR3 is TGTGCCAGTAGTATAGCGGCTGGGGCCAACGTCCTGACTTTC.

This clone came up a few times. This chain connects TRBV2 to TRBJ1-2; 10 bases map to TRBD1. The CDR3 spans 15 residues. CDR1 and CDR2 from the germline V gene are SNHLY and FYNNEI. V lost 6 bases, J lost 5 bases, and 9 bases stayed unmatched. CDR3: CASSPQGTGVYGYTF. Here the CDR3 DNA reads TGTGCCAGCAGCCCGCAGGGGACAGGGGTTTATGGCTACACCTTC.

The sample holds one count of this clone. This chain uses TRBV29-1 with TRBJ2-3; 9 positions agree with TRBD1. There are 13 residues in the CDR3. Losses at the gene ends were 7 bases for V and 5 bases for J; bases not matched to a gene: 7. CDR1 is SQVTM and CDR2 is ANQGSEA in the germline V gene. The CDR3 region has the DNA TGCAGCGCGGGGACAGGGTATGGAGATACGCAGTATTTT. Its translation: CSAGTGYGDTQYF.

This clone was found a few times. V and J are TRBV5-6 and TRBJ2-2; the D gene is possibly TRBD2 (6 bases). Germline loops: CDR1 SGHDT, CDR2 YYEEEE. V was pared by 1 base and J by 1 base, with 8 bases between. CDR3 length equals 15 residues. The CDR3, as DNA: TGTGCCAGCAGCTTGTTCGGGGGGAACACCGGGGAGCTGTTTTTT. Translation: CASSLFGGNTGELFF.

This clone occurred a few times. The J gene is TRBJ1-3, the V gene TRBV21-1; the D call in the table, TRBD1, was not verified against the DNA. TRBV21-1 is designated a pseudogene. The CDR3 is 14 amino acids. DNA for the CDR3: TGTGCCAGCAGCAGCAGGGGTTGGGGAAACACCATATATTTT. It translates to CASSSRGWGNTIYF.

CDR3 DNA: TGTGCCACCGCAGACTCGACGGTCTATGGCTACACCTTC. Protein sequence: CATADSTVYGYTF. The chain employs TRBV19 and TRBJ1-2; D is unclear. Germline lookup yields CDR1 LNHDA and CDR2 SQIVND (reference sequence). The germline V and J ends were trimmed by 10 bases and 4 bases, with 16 bases remaining between them. This CDR3 comprises 13 residues.

The rearrangement uses TRBV5-1 and TRBJ2-5, with D perhaps TRBD1 (6 bases). Germline values: CDR1 SGHRS, CDR2 YFSETQ. The CDR3 is 15 amino acids. V was cut by 3 bases and J by 5 bases, with 17 bases left in between. DNA of the CDR3: TGCGCCAGCAGCTCCGGGACACCCGAGGGGGAGACCCAGTACTTC. Protein: CASSSGTPEGETQYF.

The rearrangement joins TRBV30 to TRBJ1-1; possible D gene TRBD1, 6 bases. V was cut by 0 bases and J by 6 bases, with 8 bases left in between. In germline, CDR1 is GTSNPN, CDR2 SVGIG (reference sequence). This CDR3 contains 12 residues. The CDR3 DNA follows: TGTGCCTGGAGTGTAGGGGGATCTGAAGCTTTCTTT. This encodes CAWSVGGSEAFF.

The DNA for the CDR3 is TGTGCCAGCAGTCCTCTAGTGAAAGAGACCCAGTACTTC. It yields the protein CASSPLVKETQYF. J is TRBJ2-5 and V is TRBV2, with D uncertain. Trimming removed 5 bases at V and 3 bases at J, with 10 bases between. Germline V gene data show CDR1 as SNHLY and CDR2 as FYNNEI. This CDR3 is built from 13 residues.

The rearrangement links TRBV5-4 to TRBJ1-4; 7 nucleotides align to TRBD1. This CDR3 comprises 15 residues. Germline loops: CDR1 SGHNT, CDR2 YYREEE (reference sequence). After removal of 4 bases from V and 3 bases from J, the junction contained 6 bases not matched to a gene. The CDR3 DNA reads TGTGCCAGCAGCGAGATACAGGGGCCTAATGAAAAACTGTTTTTT. It codes for CASSEIQGPNEKLFF.

In this sample, this clone turned up a few times. CDR3 in DNA: TGCGCCAGCACTCTACCCAGCGGGGGGGCCTCCGAGACCCAGTACTTC. This gives the protein CASTLPSGGASETQYF. The chain is built from TRBV5-1 and TRBJ2-5; 10 bases line up with TRBD2. The CDR3 covers 16 residues. Germline trimming cut 6 bases from V and 5 bases from J; bases unmatched to any gene: 13. Germline loops: CDR1 SGHRS, CDR2 YFSETQ.

The chain combines TRBV19 with TRBJ2-3; 9 bases map to TRBD1. After removal of 4 bases from V and 3 bases from J, the junction contained 8 bases not matched to a gene. Germline V CDR1 and CDR2: LNHDA, SQIVND (reference sequence). The CDR3 length is 16 residues. The DNA for the CDR3 is TGTGCCAGTAGTAACAACAGGGGGCAAGGAACAGATACGCAGTATTTT. It encodes CASSNNRGQGTDTQYF.

V is TRBV7-9 and J is TRBJ1-2; 8 nucleotides line up with TRBD1. This CDR3 has 13 residues. The J segment lost 8 bases and the V segment lost 4 bases, leaving 6 bases of the junction unmatched. Looked up from germline, CDR1 is SEHNR and CDR2 is FQNEAQ (reference sequence). The CDR3 loop reads CASSSTGEGGYTF. For the CDR3, the DNA is TGTGCCAGCAGCTCGACAGGGGAAGGGGGCTACACCTTC.

This rearrangement joins TRBV12-1 to TRBJ1-1. TRBV12-1 is listed as a pseudogene. The CDR3 totals 20 residues. This CDR3 reads CASSKGGRLPRPPCRTEAFF. The CDR3 DNA follows: TGTGCCAGCAGCAAGGGGGGGAGGCTCCCCAGACCCCCGTGTCGAACTGAAGCTTTCTTT.

The chain couples TRBV2 to TRBJ2-7; 9 bases map to TRBD1. The CDR3 spans 14 residues. V shed 6 bases and J 7 bases; nucleotides not matched to a gene: 10. Germline lookup yields CDR1 SNHLY and CDR2 FYNNEI. The CDR3 DNA follows: TGTGCCAGCAGCCCGGGACAGGGAAAGAGTGAGCAGTACGTC. Its translation is CASSPGQGKSEQYV.

The chain recombines TRBV10-3 with TRBJ2-7, with unresolved D. Trimming cost V 6 bases and J 4 bases, with 10 bases left between them. The CDR3 has 12 amino acids. Germline loops: CDR1 ENHRY, CDR2 SYGVKD. The CDR3 coding sequence is TGTGCCATCAGCCCGTCGGAGTACGAGCAGTACTTC. It translates to CAISPSEYEQYF.

This chain connects TRBV20-1 to TRBJ2-5; maybe TRBD2 (6 bases). CDR3 length: 11 amino acids. Trimming removed 5 bases at V and 11 bases at J, with 15 bases between. The germline V gene encodes CDR1 DFQATT and CDR2 SNEGSKA (reference sequence). Here the CDR3 reads CSASRDSHQYF. CDR3 DNA: TGCAGTGCTTCCCGGGACTCCCATCAGTACTTC.

Only one count was recorded for this clone. The chain carries TRBV4-1 and TRBJ1-1; TRBD1 agrees at 12 bases. Germline-derived CDR1 and CDR2 are MGHRA and YSYEKL. The ends lost 8 bases at V and 6 bases at J; junction bases unmatched: 16. CDR3 length equals 17 residues. The CDR3 is CASGDRGQRVNWAEAFF. The CDR3 DNA reads TGCGCCAGCGGGGACAGGGGGCAACGGGTGAATTGGGCTGAAGCTTTCTTT.

This clone was picked up one time. The chain recombines TRBV11-2 with TRBJ2-6, with D tentatively TRBD1 (6 bases). Trimming cost V 8 bases and J 4 bases, with 15 bases left between them. CDR3 size: 15 residues. CDR1 is SGHAT, CDR2 FQNNGV, per germline. The CDR3 nucleotides read TGTGCCAGCCGAATACAGGGCGCCGGGGCCAACGTCCTGACTTTC. Its translation is CASRIQGAGANVLTF.

This clone was seen only a few times. CDR3 residues: CASRKAGGDGYTF. DNA of the CDR3: TGTGCCAGCCGCAAGGCAGGGGGCGATGGCTACACCTTC. The rearrangement joins TRBV6-1 to TRBJ1-2; 8 nucleotides agree with TRBD1. Unmatched junction bases numbered 8, after V lost 8 bases and J lost 6 bases. Germline-derived CDR1 and CDR2 are MNHNS and SASEGT. CDR3 length: 13 amino acids.